This TCR beta chain was captured in a study of blood T cell repertoires in COVID-19. Study-wide context: Nucleic acid was either cDNA or gDNA, and it came from T cells, B-cell-depleted T cells, or PBMCs.

Data came from immunoSEQ multiplex PCR; TCRdb stores just in-frame clones and leaves some out. The table includes 250,000 to 350,000 clones, about 90% detected once. J lost 1 base, V lost 5 bases, and 7 bases had no gene match. The CDR3 has 16 amino acids. CDR1 is SGHNT, CDR2 YENEEA, per germline. This clonotype originated in a woman aged 50 to 60 with COVID-19, enrolled during active disease. The sequencing input was peripheral blood. V is TRBV11-3 and J is TRBJ1-1; 10 nucleotides line up with TRBD1. The CDR3 nucleotides are TGTGCCAGCAGCGACCGGGACAGGGGAAAGAACACTGAAGCTTTCTTT. Protein sequence: CASSDRDRGKNTEAFF.